Each of the 30 T cell receptor beta chains below was sequenced from the same sample in a study of post-analysis software for immune sequencing data. These TCRs are of unknown antigen specificity. Study-level findings and limits: The study found TRBV5-6, TRBV5-1 and TRBV20-1 among 5 or 6 TRBV segments more frequent in patients than controls.

Unique molecular identifiers were present in the TCR beta cDNA libraries. TCRdb reprocessed the PCR reads via MiXCR and lists one record per CDR3 protein. Of under 900,000 distinct CDR3 sequences listed, approximately 57% are singletons. Sample: blood. The receptors derive from a girl aged 5 to 17 with multiple sclerosis.

This chain joins TRBV7-9 and TRBJ1-2; the match to TRBD1 covers 9 bases. The J segment lost 3 bases and the V segment lost 3 bases, leaving 8 bases of the junction unmatched. The CDR3 has 16 residues. CDR1 and CDR2 from the germline V gene are SEHNR and FQNEAQ (reference sequence). The CDR3 here is CASSFLDRGLYYGYTF. CDR3 DNA: TGTGCCAGCAGCTTTTTGGACAGGGGTCTTTACTATGGCTACACCTTC.

This clonotype occurred a few times. V and J are TRBV5-1 and TRBJ2-7; D not certain. The CDR3 has 13 amino acids. Per germline, CDR1 SGHRS and CDR2 YFSETQ. V was cut by 4 bases and J by 5 bases, with 13 bases left in between. The CDR3 spells CASSPQWVDEQYF. CDR3 nucleotide sequence: TGCGCCAGCAGCCCTCAGTGGGTGGACGAGCAGTACTTC.

The chain is built from TRBV11-2 and TRBJ2-7, with 9 nucleotides matching TRBD1. Germline V gene sequence: CDR1 SGHAT, CDR2 FQNNGV. Germline trimming cut 5 bases from V and 3 bases from J; bases unmatched to any gene: 11. This CDR3 contains 16 residues. The CDR3 sequence: CASSTGPGQGGYEQYF. CDR3 nucleotide sequence: TGTGCCAGCAGCACCGGACCGGGACAGGGAGGCTACGAGCAGTACTTC.

On this clonotype itself: A much larger clone differs by one base, so this may be a read error. The chain uses TRBV7-2 and TRBJ2-4; D is unresolved. Per the germline V gene, CDR1 is SGHTA and CDR2 is FQGNSA. V was shortened by 5 bases and J by 9 bases, with 14 bases between the two germline ends. The CDR3 covers 13 residues. This chain's CDR3 is CASSPDIWGIQYF. DNA of the CDR3: TGTGCCAGCAGCCCCGACATCTGGGGCATTCAGTACTTC.

This clonotype is a singleton in its sample. The chain recombines TRBV20-1 with TRBJ2-7; D gene unclear. The CDR3 extends over 12 amino acids. With 1 base removed from V and 6 bases from J, the gap between germline ends came to 10 bases. The germline gives CDR1 DFQATT, CDR2 SNEGSKA (reference sequence). The CDR3 nucleotides are TGCAGTGCTAGAGGCCAGCGTCCCGAGCAGTACTTC. Protein product: CSARGQRPEQYF.

The rearrangement links TRBV18 to TRBJ2-1; TRBD1 might be the D (6 bases). Trimming stripped 1 base from V and 4 bases from J, with 11 bases between. CDR3 length equals 15 residues. Germline CDR1 KGHSH, CDR2 LQKENI. The CDR3 here is CASSPQGGAYNEQFF. DNA of the CDR3: TGTGCCAGCTCACCACAAGGGGGAGCGTACAATGAGCAGTTCTTC.

V is TRBV5-1 and J is TRBJ2-5; 7 positions agree with TRBD2. This CDR3 region has 15 residues. J gave up 2 bases and V 4 bases, and 8 bases lay outside the gene matches. Germline V CDR1 and CDR2: SGHRS, YFSETQ. The CDR3, as DNA: TGCGCCAGCAGCCCGGGGGGAGCAAGACAAGAGACCCAGTACTTC. Protein sequence: CASSPGGARQETQYF.

This clonotype was observed a handful of times. This chain uses TRBV29-1 with TRBJ1-2, with 10 bases that match TRBD1. The CDR3 has 13 amino acids. Trimming took 3 bases from V and 9 from J; bases not matched to a gene: 7. Germline V gene sequence: CDR1 SQVTM, CDR2 ANQGSEA. CDR3: CSVDGTGVGSYTF. The CDR3 DNA sequence: TGCAGCGTTGACGGGACAGGGGTGGGGAGCTACACCTTC.

The chain uses TRBV15 and TRBJ1-1, with D unresolved. V lost 8 bases and J lost 0, with 10 bases in between. CDR1 and CDR2 (germline): LNHNV, YYDKDF (reference sequence). The CDR3 spans 13 residues. For the CDR3, the DNA is TGTGCCACCTCCACCAGCATGAACACTGAAGCTTTCTTT. This codes for CATSTSMNTEAFF.

This clonotype was seen a few times. The V gene is TRBV14, the J gene TRBJ2-1; 8 bases fit TRBD2. After removal of 0 bases from V and 3 bases from J, the junction contained 4 bases not matched to a gene. The CDR3 sequence is 16 residues long. Looked up from germline, CDR1 is SGHDN and CDR2 is FVKESK. CDR3 loop: CASSQDRTSSYNEQFF. As DNA, the CDR3 is TGTGCCAGCAGCCAAGATCGGACTAGCAGCTACAATGAGCAGTTCTTC.

The chain combines TRBV6-2 or TRBV6-3 with TRBJ1-1; TRBD1 aligns across 7 bases. The germline V gene has CDR1 MNHEY and CDR2 SVGEGT. The junction had 6 bases not matched to a gene; V was cut back by 7 bases and J by 1 base. The CDR3 loop spans 14 amino acids. CDR3 nucleotide sequence: TGTGCCAGCAAGGTGACAGGGCAGAACACTGAAGCTTTCTTT. Translation: CASKVTGQNTEAFF.

This chain links TRBV7-9 with TRBJ1-5; D may be TRBD1 (6 bases). This CDR3 is 13 amino acids long. Germline lookup yields CDR1 SEHNR and CDR2 FQNEAQ (reference sequence). Trimming took off 6 bases at V and 3 bases at J, with 9 bases between the two ends. CDR3 amino acids: CASSQGYNQPQHF. CDR3 sequence (DNA): TGTGCCAGCAGTCAGGGGTACAATCAGCCCCAGCATTTT.

The J gene is TRBJ2-7, the V gene TRBV7-9, with 12 bases identical to TRBD2. The V segment lost 5 bases and the J segment 4 bases; nucleotides outside the gene matches: 6. The CDR3 has 15 amino acids. CDR1 is SEHNR and CDR2 is FQNEAQ in the germline V gene (reference sequence). This CDR3 is CASSVTSGRPYEQYF. The CDR3 region has the DNA TGTGCCAGCAGCGTCACTAGCGGGAGGCCATACGAGCAGTACTTC. The variable domain in full, completed from reference TRBV7-9 and TRBJ2-7, reads DTGVSQNPRHKITKRGQNVTFRCDPISEHNRLYWYRQTLGQGPEFLTYFQNEAQLEKSRLLSDRFSAERPKGSFSTLEIQRTEQGDSAMYLCASSVTSGRPYEQYFGPGTRLTVT.

The V call is TRBV7-2, the J call TRBJ1-1, with 8 bases identical to TRBD1. V shed 5 bases, J shed 0 bases, and the junction held 8 bases outside the gene matches. This CDR3 is built from 16 residues. Looked up from germline, CDR1 is SGHTA and CDR2 is FQGNSA. CDR3 residues: CASSKDRGWVNTEAFF. Here the CDR3 DNA reads TGTGCCAGCAGCAAAGACAGGGGATGGGTGAACACTGAAGCTTTCTTT.

This clonotype was observed a handful of times. The junction departs from germline at one end; a sequencing error may be responsible. J is TRBJ2-5 and V is TRBV7-7, with D unresolved. Per the germline V gene, CDR1 is SSHAT and CDR2 is FNYEAQ (reference sequence). This CDR3 contains 15 residues. CDR3 nucleotides: TGTGCTAGCAGCTTAGAACGCTCGCGATTGGAGACCCAGTACTTC. Amino acid sequence: CASSLERSRLETQYF.

This chain joins TRBV5-1 and TRBJ1-2, with 8 nucleotides matching TRBD1. This CDR3 has 14 amino acids. Germline assignment: CDR1 SGHRS and CDR2 YFSETQ. V lost 4 bases to trimming and J lost 8 bases; unmatched junction nucleotides: 10. CDR3 nucleotide sequence: TGCGCCAGCAGCACGGGACAGGCTGATGGCGGCTACACCTTC. Translation gives CASSTGQADGGYTF.

The V and J genes are TRBV7-2 and TRBJ2-1; possible D gene TRBD2, 6 bases. From germline, CDR1 is SGHTA and CDR2 FQGNSA. V was pared by 1 base and J by 7 bases, with 20 bases between. The CDR3 is 17 residues long. Here the CDR3 DNA reads TGTGCCAGCAGCTTAGGGTCCGGAGGCCCGGGGAGGAATGAGCAGTTCTTC. As protein: CASSLGSGGPGRNEQFF.

This rearrangement joins TRBV5-1 to TRBJ1-1, with 7 bases matching TRBD1. V shed 0 bases and J 6 bases; nucleotides not matched to a gene: 8. This CDR3 has 15 residues. Germline V gives CDR1 SGHRS, CDR2 YFSETQ. CDR3 in amino acids: CASSLAQGGKSEAFF. The CDR3 bases are TGCGCCAGCAGCTTGGCGCAGGGGGGAAAGTCTGAAGCTTTCTTT. The whole variable domain, remainder taken from reference TRBV5-1 and TRBJ1-1, is KAGVTQTPRYLIKTRGQQVTLSCSPISGHRSVSWYQQTPGQGLQFLFEYFSETQRNKGNFPGRFSGRQFSNSRSEMNVSTLELGDSALYLCASSLAQGGKSEAFFGQGTRLTVV.

The J gene is TRBJ2-7, the V gene TRBV27; possibly TRBD1 or TRBD2 for D (5 bases each). CDR3 length: 17 residues. Trimming shortened V by 8 bases and J by 5 bases, and 28 bases separated the two germline ends. Per germline, CDR1 MNHEY and CDR2 SMNVEV (reference sequence). The CDR3: CASRPALGLRGSNEQYF. CDR3 bases: TGTGCCAGCCGACCCGCTTTGGGGCTACGGGGAAGCAACGAGCAGTACTTC.

This clonotype was picked up a small number of times. The chain employs TRBV12-5 and TRBJ2-3; 7 nucleotides match TRBD1. V dropped 7 bases and J dropped 5; count of bases not matched to a gene: 15. Per the germline V gene, CDR1 is LGHNT and CDR2 is FRNRAP. This CDR3 is 16 amino acids long. The CDR3 nucleotides are TGTGCTAGTGCTAACCCCAACAGGGGTGGTAAAGATACGCAGTATTTT. This sequence encodes CASANPNRGGKDTQYF.

This chain joins TRBV5-1 and TRBJ2-5; the D gene is possibly TRBD2 (6 bases). CDR1 and CDR2 (germline): SGHRS, YFSETQ. The CDR3 loop spans 14 amino acids. Between the trimmed V and J ends, which lost 4 bases and 5 bases, there was a span of 15 bases. The CDR3 DNA reads as TGCGCCAGCAGCATGGAGGGATTTATGGAGACCCAGTACTTC. This encodes CASSMEGFMETQYF.

The V gene is TRBV5-1, the J gene TRBJ2-3; 8 nucleotides agree with TRBD2. CDR1 SGHRS and CDR2 YFSETQ come from the germline V gene. The CDR3 length is 16 residues. V was clipped by 4 bases and J by 0 bases; unmatched bases: 7. CDR3 protein: CASSARGGPSTDTQYF. CDR3 nucleotides: TGCGCCAGCAGCGCCCGGGGGGGGCCCAGCACAGATACGCAGTATTTT. The whole variable domain, filled in from reference TRBV5-1 and TRBJ2-3, reads KAGVTQTPRYLIKTRGQQVTLSCSPISGHRSVSWYQQTPGQGLQFLFEYFSETQRNKGNFPGRFSGRQFSNSRSEMNVSTLELGDSALYLCASSARGGPSTDTQYFGPGTRLTVL.

This clonotype turned up a few times. CDR3 amino acids: CASRVRLAGYEQYF. The DNA of the CDR3 is TGTGCCAGCAGGGTTCGCCTAGCGGGATACGAGCAGTACTTC. The chain is built from TRBV6-5 and TRBJ2-7; 9 nucleotides agree with TRBD2. Germline V gene sequence: CDR1 MNHEY, CDR2 SVGAGI. This CDR3 has 14 residues. Losses at the gene ends were 6 bases for V and 4 bases for J; bases not matched to a gene: 7.

The CDR3, as DNA: TGTGCCAGCACCGACAACCGGGACAGGCGCGGAGAGACCCAGTACTTC. This encodes CASTDNRDRRGETQYF. The chain has TRBV12-3 or TRBV12-4 and TRBJ2-5; TRBD1 matches at 8 bases. The CDR3 covers 16 residues. V shed 7 bases and J 4 bases; nucleotides not matched to a gene: 14.

V gene TRBV7-3 combines with J gene TRBJ1-2; D ambiguous. Germline assignment: CDR1 SGHTA and CDR2 FQGTGA. The CDR3 runs 14 residues. V lost 4 bases and J 8 bases, leaving 17 bases between the germline ends. The CDR3 DNA reads TGTGCCAGCAGCTCCAGCCGGGAAAAAGTCGGCTACACCTTC. Translating gives CASSSSREKVGYTF. The whole variable domain, remainder taken from reference TRBV7-3 and TRBJ1-2, is GAGVSQTPSNKVTEKGKYVELRCDPISGHTALYWYRQSLGQGPEFLIYFQGTGAADDSGLPNDRFFAVRPEGSVSTLKIQRTERGDSAVYLCASSSSREKVGYTFGSGTRLTVV.

The chain couples TRBV2 to TRBJ2-7; D is possibly TRBD1 (6 bases). The CDR3 runs 13 residues. Germline V lookup: CDR1 SNHLY, CDR2 FYNNEI. V was shortened by 7 bases and J by 7 bases, with 17 bases between the two germline ends. CDR3 nucleotides: TGTGCCAGCACCCGGGACACAAACAATGAGCAGTACTTC. Amino acids: CASTRDTNNEQYF.

This clonotype has only a few counts. The chain recombines TRBV20-1 with TRBJ2-7; possibly TRBD1 for D (6 bases). The CDR3 covers 16 residues. The ends were cut back, 0 bases at V and 1 base at J, with 16 bases in the middle. Looked up from germline, CDR1 is DFQATT and CDR2 is SNEGSKA (reference sequence). In DNA, the CDR3 is TGCAGTGCTAGAGACTCGGACAGAGAGATATCCTACGAGCAGTACTTC. Translated: CSARDSDREISYEQYF.

The chain joins TRBV14 to TRBJ1-2; 7 bases align to TRBD1. Trimming cost V 6 bases and J 2 bases; bases outside gene matches: 9. This CDR3 comprises 15 residues. Germline V gives CDR1 SGHDN, CDR2 FVKESK. The CDR3 nucleotides are TGTGCCAGCAGTTTCCGACAGGGCGGGAACTATGGCTACACCTTC. It translates to CASSFRQGGNYGYTF.

The V gene is TRBV29-1, the J gene TRBJ1-1; no firm D call. The CDR3 is made up of 15 amino acids. Per germline, CDR1 SQVTM and CDR2 ANQGSEA. V was trimmed by 3 bases and J by 1 base, leaving 15 bases between them. CDR3 amino acids: CSVDSLVSWNTEAFF. The DNA for the CDR3 is TGCAGCGTTGATTCTCTGGTGTCGTGGAACACTGAAGCTTTCTTT. The complete variable domain, with remaining parts taken from reference TRBV29-1 and TRBJ1-1, reads SAVISQKPSRDICQRGTSLTIQCQVDSQVTMMFWYRQQPGQSLTLIATANQGSEATYESGFVIDKFPISRPNLTFSTLTVSNMSPEDSSIYLCSVDSLVSWNTEAFFGQGTRLTVV.

This clonotype was seen more than once but under ten times. The V call is TRBV6-5, the J call TRBJ2-7; 9 bases line up with TRBD1. This CDR3 region has 14 residues. Germline lookup yields CDR1 MNHEY and CDR2 SVGAGI. V lost 5 bases, J lost 5 bases, and 7 bases stayed unmatched. The CDR3 DNA sequence: TGTGCCAGCAGTGAGACGTGGGACAGGGACGAGCAGTACTTC. This gives the protein CASSETWDRDEQYF.